Sequencing of this T cell receptor beta chain was carried out in a study of T cells in Graves' hyperthyroidism and ophthalmopathy. Study findings and constraints: A median approximately 6.8 months before onset, the model predicted ophthalmopathy. In blood, most of the thyroid clonotypes expanded above 0.001 were also present.

Trimming took 7 bases from V and 1 from J, leaving 8 bases between them. CDR3 length: 11 amino acids. Per germline, CDR1 SQVTM and CDR2 ANQGSEA. This clonotype appeared many times. As yet, its antigen is unknown. TCR beta CDR3 region amplification was performed from RNA transcripts. TCR CDR3 regions were first amplified by RT-PCR with HTBI primers. TCRdb reanalysed the multiplex PCR reads using MiXCR and keeps one entry per CDR3 protein. The sample shows about 270,000 distinct CDR3 sequences, 20% to 25% of them seen only once. A sample of blood taken at first hyperthyroidism diagnosis preceded any ophthalmopathy symptoms.

This TCR derives from a man in his forties with Graves' hyperthyroidism that later progressed to Graves' ophthalmopathy. Specimen: blood. This rearrangement joins TRBV29-1 to TRBJ2-7; the D gene could be TRBD1 or TRBD2 (6 bases each). CDR3 DNA sequence: TGCAGCGGGGGGGCATCCTACGAGCAGTACTTC. It specifies CSGGASYEQYF.